Following are 24 T cell receptor beta chains from one sample sequenced in a study of shared clonotypes between healthy human individuals. Some clones are missing from TCRdb's copy, which holds only in-frame ones; the method was immunoSEQ multiplex PCR. In the table there are over 2 million clones, roughly 95% of which are singletons. Input material: naive CD4+ T cells sorted from blood. Subset denoted: CD45RA+ positively selected. Receptors were obtained from a young man in good health.

V and J are TRBV10-3 and TRBJ2-1, with 13 bases fitting TRBD2. The V gene end was trimmed by 10 bases and the J gene end by 7 bases; junction bases not matched to a gene: 13. The CDR3 sequence is 16 residues long. Germline lookup yields CDR1 ENHRY and CDR2 SYGVKD. The CDR3 loop is CATLGGGTSGTNEQFF. CDR3 nucleotide sequence: TGTGCCACACTAGGGGGCGGGACTAGCGGGACGAATGAGCAGTTCTTC.

The chain recombines TRBV6-5 with TRBJ2-1, with D unresolved. CDR1 and CDR2 (germline): MNHEY, SVGAGI. The CDR3 has 12 amino acids. Between the trimmed V and J ends, which lost 4 bases and 4 bases, there was a span of 5 bases. The CDR3 DNA follows: TGTGCCAGCAGTTCTAGGTACAATGAGCAGTTCTTC. It specifies CASSSRYNEQFF.

This sequence joins TRBV18 and TRBJ2-2, with D perhaps being TRBD1 or TRBD2 (6 bases each). Germline loops: CDR1 KGHSH, CDR2 LQKENI. CDR3 length equals 16 residues. V lost 6 bases, J lost 0 bases, and 14 bases lay in between. The CDR3 loop reads CASSPRGTPNTGELFF. CDR3 sequence (DNA): TGTGCCAGCTCTCCGAGGGGGACTCCGAACACCGGGGAGCTGTTTTTT.

This clone appeared once. J is TRBJ2-7 and V is TRBV5-1; TRBD1 matches at 7 bases. V lost 0 bases, J lost 5 bases, and 5 bases stayed unmatched. This CDR3 has 14 amino acids. The germline V gene encodes CDR1 SGHRS and CDR2 YFSETQ. CDR3 protein: CASSLEGATDEQYF. As DNA, the CDR3 is TGCGCCAGCAGCTTGGAGGGGGCGACGGACGAGCAGTACTTC.

The count of this clone is one. This chain joins TRBV7-8 and TRBJ1-4; D is perhaps TRBD1 (5 bases). The CDR3 is 15 amino acids. Trimming removed 1 base from V and 7 bases from J, with 13 bases in between. Germline V lookup: CDR1 SGHVS, CDR2 FQNEAQ. The CDR3 coding sequence is TGTGCCAGCAGCTTAGGGGGGACTAGAGGTGAAAAACTGTTTTTT. Residues: CASSLGGTRGEKLFF.

The chain has TRBV7-9 and TRBJ1-6; a weak D match, TRBD1 (5 bases). The germline V and J ends were trimmed by 5 bases and 8 bases, with 13 bases remaining between them. Germline V gives CDR1 SEHNR, CDR2 FQNEAQ (reference sequence). The CDR3 covers 14 residues. CDR3 loop: CASSPGSGDSPLHF. CDR3 in DNA: TGTGCCAGCAGCCCGGGTTCGGGGGATTCACCCCTCCACTTT.

The chain joins TRBV7-8 to TRBJ2-7; weak D call: TRBD1 (5 bases). The V gene's germline CDR1 is SGHVS and CDR2 FQNEAQ. The CDR3 is made up of 13 amino acids. Trimming shortened V by 2 bases and J by 3 bases, and 8 bases separated the two germline ends. The CDR3 spells CASSLYQGYEQYF. DNA of the CDR3: TGTGCCAGCAGCTTATATCAGGGCTACGAGCAGTACTTC.

DNA for the CDR3: TGTGCCAGCAGCGTGCGGGGGGACACTAGCACAGATACGCAGTATTTT. Its protein product is CASSVRGDTSTDTQYF. The chain uses TRBV9 and TRBJ2-3; 8 nucleotides line up with TRBD2. The CDR3 runs to 16 residues. With 2 bases clipped from V and 0 bases from J, the junction kept 5 bases outside the gene matches. CDR1 and CDR2 from the germline V gene are SGDLS and YYNGEE.

This clone was observed once. Here the CDR3 DNA reads TGCGCCAGCAGCCCCTGGACTAGCGAAGAGACCCAGTACTTC. This translates into CASSPWTSEETQYF. This sequence joins TRBV5-1 and TRBJ2-5, with 9 bases aligning to TRBD2. CDR3 length: 14 residues. V lost 4 bases to trimming and J lost 3 bases; unmatched junction nucleotides: 4. Germline V gene data show CDR1 as SGHRS and CDR2 as YFSETQ.

The rearrangement links TRBV6-6 to TRBJ1-4; 9 nucleotides align to TRBD1. Germline lookup yields CDR1 MNHNY and CDR2 SVGAGI (reference sequence). This CDR3 spans 16 amino acids. Trimming at V came to 6 bases and at J to 2 bases, leaving 7 bases not matched to a gene. In DNA form, the CDR3 reads TGTGCCAGCAGCACAGGGGGCTTAACTACTAATGAAAAACTGTTTTTT. Amino acid sequence: CASSTGGLTTNEKLFF.

The rearrangement links TRBV7-9 to TRBJ2-7; 9 bases align to TRBD2. CDR1 is SEHNR, CDR2 FQNEAQ, per germline (reference sequence). Trimming cost V 0 bases and J 0 bases; bases outside gene matches: 3. CDR3 length equals 16 residues. CDR3 in amino acids: CASSLAGSGSSYEQYF. The DNA for the CDR3 is TGTGCCAGCAGCTTAGCGGGTAGCGGGAGCTCCTACGAGCAGTACTTC.

The chain recombines TRBV7-9 with TRBJ1-3; 9 bases are shared with TRBD1. The CDR3 is 16 residues long. V shed 0 bases, J shed 0 bases, and the junction held 0 bases outside the gene matches. The V gene's germline CDR1 is SEHNR and CDR2 FQNEAQ (reference sequence). The CDR3 region has the DNA TGTGCCAGCAGCTTAGCGACAGGGGGCTCTGGAAACACCATATATTTT. Translation: CASSLATGGSGNTIYF.

The V and J genes are TRBV7-2 and TRBJ2-7; 10 nucleotides line up with TRBD2. This CDR3 has 16 residues. The germline CDR1 and CDR2 sequences are SGHTA and FQGNSA. Losses at the gene ends were 1 base for V and 3 bases for J; bases not matched to a gene: 6. The CDR3 reads CASSLGLAGVYYEQYF. CDR3 nucleotide sequence: TGTGCCAGCAGCTTAGGGCTAGCGGGAGTTTACTACGAGCAGTACTTC.

CDR3 loop: CASSLDGYGQGGGGYTF. The CDR3 region has the DNA TGTGCCAGCAGCTTAGATGGGTACGGACAAGGCGGTGGGGGCTACACCTTC. The chain couples TRBV11-3 to TRBJ1-2; tentatively, D is TRBD1 (5 bases). Germline V lookup: CDR1 SGHNT, CDR2 YENEEA. The CDR3 extends over 17 amino acids. The ends were cut back, 0 bases at V and 8 bases at J, with 22 bases in the middle.

The J gene is TRBJ1-2, the V gene TRBV4-1; 9 bases are a match to TRBD1. V lost 1 base to trimming and J lost 8 bases; unmatched junction nucleotides: 5. Germline CDR1 and CDR2: MGHRA and YSYEKL. The length of the CDR3 is 14 residues. CDR3 loop: CASSQADRGGGYTF. The CDR3 nucleotides read TGCGCCAGCAGCCAAGCGGACAGGGGAGGCGGCTACACCTTC.

This chain connects TRBV7-2 to TRBJ1-1; unclear D gene. Germline values: CDR1 SGHTA, CDR2 FQGNSA. This CDR3 spans 14 amino acids. Trimming cost V 1 base and J 0 bases, with 6 bases left between them. CDR3 loop: CASSLDSMNTEAFF. CDR3 nucleotide sequence: TGTGCCAGCAGCTTAGACAGTATGAACACTGAAGCTTTCTTT.

With regard to this clone: The sample holds other DNA sequences that translate to the same CDR3. The genes are TRBV18 and TRBJ2-3; TRBD2 agrees at 9 bases. This CDR3 contains 16 residues. Looked up from germline, CDR1 is KGHSH and CDR2 is LQKENI. V shed 3 bases and J 0 bases; nucleotides not matched to a gene: 4. The CDR3 here is CASSPLAGPSTDTQYF. CDR3 in DNA: TGTGCCAGCTCACCGCTAGCGGGACCTAGCACAGATACGCAGTATTTT.

The chain links TRBV6-6 to TRBJ2-7; 11 positions agree with TRBD1. This CDR3 has 16 amino acids. Germline assignment: CDR1 MNHNY and CDR2 SVGAGI (reference sequence). V gave up 7 bases and J gave up 6 bases; unmatched junction bases: 14. CDR3 residues: CASTPGWTGGRVEQYF. The CDR3 nucleotides read TGTGCCAGCACTCCGGGCTGGACAGGGGGCCGGGTCGAGCAGTACTTC.

J is TRBJ1-2 and V is TRBV6-1; D unresolved. V lost 5 bases and J 5 bases, leaving 6 bases between the germline ends. The CDR3 extends over 11 amino acids. Germline lookup yields CDR1 MNHNS and CDR2 SASEGT. CDR3 amino acids: CASSPLYGYTF. CDR3 DNA sequence: TGTGCCAGCAGTCCGCTTTATGGCTACACCTTC.

On this clone itself: This clone may be a read error of a much larger clone one base away. Other DNA sequences in the sample encode the same CDR3. J is TRBJ1-3 and V is TRBV19; no clear D gene. This CDR3 is 12 amino acids long. The V end lost 9 bases, the J end lost 0 bases, and 6 bases lay between the germline ends. Germline V lookup: CDR1 LNHDA, CDR2 SQIVND (reference sequence). CDR3 residues: CASRSSGNTIYF. The CDR3 nucleotides are TGTGCCAGCAGAAGCTCTGGAAACACCATATATTTT. The whole variable domain, filled in from reference TRBV19 and TRBJ1-3, reads DGGITQSPKYLFRKEGQNVTLSCEQNLNHDAMYWYRQDPGQGLRLIYYSQIVNDFQKGDIAEGYSVSREKKESFPLTVTSAQKNPTAFYLCASRSSGNTIYFGEGSWLTVV.

About this clone itself: Other DNA sequences in this specimen translate into the identical CDR3. CDR3 loop: CASSLGGSYNEQFF. The CDR3 nucleotides read TGTGCCAGCAGCTTAGGAGGGTCCTACAATGAGCAGTTCTTC. The chain links TRBV11-3 to TRBJ2-1, with D possibly being TRBD2 (5 bases). V lost 1 base to trimming and J lost 1 base, with 5 bases between them. Germline CDR1 is SGHNT and CDR2 is YENEEA. The CDR3 contains 14 residues.

The chain combines TRBV4-1 with TRBJ2-7; no clear D gene. This CDR3 is built from 15 residues. With 0 bases removed from V and 3 bases from J, the gap between germline ends came to 12 bases. In germline, CDR1 is MGHRA, CDR2 YSYEKL. The DNA for the CDR3 is TGCGCCAGCAGCCAAGATCACAGCGAGTTCTACGAGCAGTACTTC. As protein: CASSQDHSEFYEQYF.

This clone was seen a handful of times. The genes are TRBV4-3 and TRBJ2-5; tentatively, D is TRBD1 (5 bases). Germline values: CDR1 LGHNA, CDR2 YSLEER. Between the trimmed V and J ends, which lost 0 bases and 3 bases, there was a span of 14 bases. This CDR3 comprises 16 residues. The CDR3 region has the DNA TGCGCCAGCAGCCAAGATCTGGGGCCTCGGGAAGAGACCCAGTACTTC. Translating gives CASSQDLGPREETQYF.

The chain couples TRBV6-1 to TRBJ1-2; 8 bases fit TRBD1. V lost 6 bases, J lost 0 bases, and 6 bases stayed unmatched. The CDR3 is 15 amino acids. CDR1 and CDR2 (germline): MNHNS, SASEGT. Written as DNA, the CDR3 is TGTGCCAGCAGGTTACAGGGGGGTACTAACTATGGCTACACCTTC. This encodes CASRLQGGTNYGYTF.